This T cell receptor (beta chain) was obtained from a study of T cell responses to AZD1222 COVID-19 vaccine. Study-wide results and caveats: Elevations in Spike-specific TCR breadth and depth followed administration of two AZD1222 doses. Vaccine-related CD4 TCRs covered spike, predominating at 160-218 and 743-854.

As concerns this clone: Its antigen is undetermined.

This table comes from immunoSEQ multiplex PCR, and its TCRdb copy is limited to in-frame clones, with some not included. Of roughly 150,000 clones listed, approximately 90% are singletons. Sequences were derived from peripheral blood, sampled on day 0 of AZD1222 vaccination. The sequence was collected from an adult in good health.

CDR3 amino acids: CASSDTPRGRYEQYF. The CDR3 coding sequence is TGTGCCAGCAGTGACACCCCCAGGGGGCGCTACGAGCAGTACTTC. V is TRBV6-4 and J is TRBJ2-7; 8 nucleotides line up with TRBD1. This CDR3 is built from 15 residues. In germline, CDR1 is MRHNA, CDR2 SNTAGT. With 2 bases clipped from V and 3 bases from J, the junction kept 6 bases outside the gene matches.